This passage covers 24 T cell receptor beta chains from one sample sequenced in a study of early stage breast cancer tumors. Produced via immunoSEQ multiplex PCR; TCRdb's table is partial and in-frame only. The sample lists about 30,000 clones; roughly four fifths were seen once. The specimen sequenced was breast tumor tissue. All receptors derive from a young adult with breast cancer.

The J gene is TRBJ2-6, the V gene TRBV10-1, with D uncertain. The CDR3 extends over 14 amino acids. The germline V and J ends were trimmed by 2 bases and 2 bases, with 4 bases remaining between them. The germline gives CDR1 WNHNN, CDR2 SYGVQD (reference sequence). Here the CDR3 reads CASSERAGANVLTF. DNA of the CDR3: TGCGCCAGCAGTGAGCGCGCTGGGGCCAACGTCCTGACTTTC.

J is TRBJ1-3 and V is TRBV5-5; no reliable D call. This CDR3 comprises 14 residues. Trimming stripped 6 bases from V and 2 bases from J, with 12 bases between. CDR1 is SGHKS and CDR2 is YYEKEE in the germline V gene (reference sequence). For the CDR3, the DNA is TGTGCCAGCACCCTCGGCCTGGCTGGAAACACCATATATTTT. Translating it yields CASTLGLAGNTIYF.

A few counts support this clone. J is TRBJ2-7 and V is TRBV4-1, with D possibly matching TRBD1 (5 bases). With 0 bases removed from V and 1 base from J, the gap between germline ends came to 19 bases. The CDR3 is made up of 18 amino acids. Germline assignment: CDR1 MGHRA and CDR2 YSYEKL. Here the CDR3 DNA reads TGCGCCAGCAGCCAAGAACCTCAGGGTGACACCTCTTCCTACGAGCAGTACTTC. Amino acid sequence: CASSQEPQGDTSSYEQYF.

The V gene is TRBV30, the J gene TRBJ2-6; either TRBD1 or TRBD2 may fit D (5 bases each). V lost 4 bases and J lost 0, with 19 bases in between. This CDR3 has 18 amino acids. Germline V gives CDR1 GTSNPN, CDR2 SVGIG (reference sequence). The CDR3 sequence is CAWNKRWDLSSGANVLTF. The CDR3 DNA sequence: TGTGCCTGGAATAAAAGGTGGGACCTTAGCTCTGGGGCCAACGTCCTGACTTTC.

The V call is TRBV10-3, the J call TRBJ2-7; TRBD1 matches 10 bases. Germline V CDR1 and CDR2: ENHRY, SYGVKD. The CDR3 spans 13 residues. The junction had 3 bases not matched to a gene; V was cut back by 2 bases and J by 8 bases. CDR3 protein: CAISEGQGDKQYF. Written as DNA, the CDR3 is TGTGCCATCAGTGAGGGACAGGGGGACAAGCAGTACTTC.

J is TRBJ2-7 and V is TRBV7-2; 10 bases fit TRBD2. V lost 5 bases to trimming and J lost 0 bases; unmatched junction nucleotides: 7. CDR1 is SGHTA and CDR2 is FQGNSA in the germline V gene. The CDR3 totals 16 residues. The CDR3 region is CASSPMTSGFSYEQYF. The CDR3 DNA is TGTGCCAGCAGCCCGATGACTAGCGGGTTCTCCTACGAGCAGTACTTC.

The DNA of the CDR3 is TGTGCCAGCAGCCAAGGTAAAGACAGGGCTGGCAATGAGCAGTTCTTC. It codes for CASSQGKDRAGNEQFF. V and J are TRBV14 and TRBJ2-1; 7 positions agree with TRBD1. Germline CDR1 is SGHDN and CDR2 is FVKESK. The CDR3 loop spans 16 amino acids. Trimming at V came to 1 base and at J to 6 bases, leaving 9 bases not matched to a gene.

The chain employs TRBV19 and TRBJ2-1; 9 bases map to TRBD2. The CDR3 is 14 amino acids. Trimming cost V 2 bases and J 5 bases; bases outside gene matches: 1. Germline assignment: CDR1 LNHDA and CDR2 SQIVND (reference sequence). The DNA for the CDR3 is TGTGCCAGTAGTATAAGCGGGAGGAACAATGAGCAGTTCTTC. Translating gives CASSISGRNNEQFF.

The rearrangement links TRBV5-4 to TRBJ1-1; D is unclear. Between the trimmed V and J ends, which lost 2 bases and 1 base, there was a span of 6 bases. The CDR3 length is 13 residues. Germline V gene lookup returns CDR1 SGHNT and CDR2 YYREEE (reference sequence). The CDR3 DNA sequence: TGTGCCAGCAGCTTAGGCGGGAACACTGAAGCTTTCTTT. Its protein product is CASSLGGNTEAFF.

The chain has TRBV18 and TRBJ2-2; D is unclear. The CDR3 has 17 residues. Looked up from germline, CDR1 is KGHSH and CDR2 is LQKENI. V lost 0 bases and J lost 2, with 13 bases in between. Here the CDR3 reads CASSPPIGGSNTGELFF. CDR3 nucleotide sequence: TGTGCCAGCTCACCACCAATCGGCGGTTCTAACACCGGGGAGCTGTTTTTT.

The chain joins TRBV6-5 to TRBJ2-5; 10 bases agree with TRBD2. Germline V gene lookup returns CDR1 MNHEY and CDR2 SVGAGI. CDR3 size: 14 residues. Trimming cost V 5 bases and J 7 bases; bases outside gene matches: 7. CDR3 amino acids: CASSGAGGPRTQYF. CDR3 coding DNA: TGTGCCAGCAGTGGAGCGGGAGGGCCGAGGACCCAGTACTTC.

V usage is TRBV7-5 and J usage is TRBJ1-4. TRBV7-5 is listed as a pseudogene. The CDR3 is 16 residues long. The CDR3: CVRSLFGGREYEKLFF. CDR3 DNA: TGTGTCAGAAGCCTTTTTGGTGGGAGGGAGTACGAAAAACTGTTTTTT.

The J gene is TRBJ2-3, the V gene TRBV30; D call uncertain. The V end was cut by 3 bases, the J end by 9 bases, with 16 bases between. This CDR3 region has 13 residues. Germline V lookup: CDR1 GTSNPN, CDR2 SVGIG (reference sequence). CDR3 sequence reads: CAWSPRQYGTQYF. The CDR3 DNA reads TGTGCCTGGAGCCCCCGGCAGTATGGGACGCAGTATTTT.

This chain joins TRBV25-1 and TRBJ1-1, with D possibly matching TRBD1 (6 bases). V was cut by 1 base and J by 4 bases, with 13 bases left in between. The CDR3 is made up of 15 amino acids. CDR1 MGHDK and CDR2 SYGVNS come from the germline V gene. The CDR3 sequence: CASSEFGGAITEAFF. DNA for the CDR3: TGTGCCAGCAGTGAATTCGGGGGGGCTATCACTGAAGCTTTCTTT.

This rearrangement joins TRBV10-3 to TRBJ2-1; D remains ambiguous. V lost 10 bases and J lost 6, with 4 bases in between. The germline gives CDR1 ENHRY, CDR2 SYGVKD. This CDR3 is built from 9 residues. The CDR3 DNA is TGTGCCACCTCCAATGAGCAGTTCTTC. This sequence encodes CATSNEQFF.

The chain links TRBV4-1 to TRBJ2-1; 8 positions match TRBD2. This CDR3 is built from 15 residues. Germline V gene sequence: CDR1 MGHRA, CDR2 YSYEKL. V was pared by 1 base and J by 7 bases, with 6 bases of the junction left unmatched. CDR3 bases: TGCGCCAGCAGCCAAGGGGCGGGAGGAGGGAATGAGCAGTTCTTC. Its translation: CASSQGAGGGNEQFF.

This clone occurred once. The V call is TRBV21-1, the J call TRBJ2-3; TRBD1, as called in the table, went unchecked against the DNA. TRBV21-1 is reported as a pseudogene. The CDR3 has 21 residues. The DNA of the CDR3 is TGTGCCAGCAGCAAAAGGAACAGGTTTCCCCATCGTTCAGGTCGGACAGATACGCAGTATTTT. This gives the protein CASSKRNRFPHRSGRTDTQYF.

The chain links TRBV13 to TRBJ2-3, with D possibly being TRBD2 (6 bases). The V gene lost 6 bases and the J gene lost 0 bases, with 10 bases spanning the gap. Germline V lookup: CDR1 PRHDT, CDR2 FYEKMQ (reference sequence). CDR3 length equals 14 residues. CDR3 sequence reads: CASSLSGSTDTQYF. The CDR3 DNA is TGTGCCAGCAGTTTAAGCGGGAGCACAGATACGCAGTATTTT. Drawing the rest from reference TRBV13 and TRBJ2-3, the complete variable domain is AAGVIQSPRHLIKEKRETATLKCYPIPRHDTVYWYQQGPGQDPQFLISFYEKMQSDKGSIPDRFSAQQFSDYHSELNMSSLELGDSALYFCASSLSGSTDTQYFGPGTRLTVL.

This chain links TRBV30 with TRBJ1-1; a possible D gene is TRBD1 (6 bases). V was clipped by 4 bases and J by 5 bases, with 17 bases between them. Germline values: CDR1 GTSNPN, CDR2 SVGIG (reference sequence). CDR3 size: 14 residues. The CDR3 reads CAWKDPGARTEAFF. The CDR3, as DNA: TGTGCCTGGAAAGATCCGGGGGCGAGGACTGAAGCTTTCTTT.

The chain uses TRBV4-3 and TRBJ2-3; 8 positions agree with TRBD2. Trimming took 0 bases from V and 2 from J; bases not matched to a gene: 4. There are 16 residues in the CDR3. The germline V gene has CDR1 LGHNA and CDR2 YSLEER. CDR3 sequence (DNA): TGCGCCAGCAGCCAAGATATCGGGAGGGCCACAGATACGCAGTATTTT. Its translation is CASSQDIGRATDTQYF.

This chain joins TRBV5-1 and TRBJ1-1; no definite D call. Looked up from germline, CDR1 is SGHRS and CDR2 is YFSETQ. This CDR3 is 15 amino acids long. The V gene lost 3 bases and the J gene lost 1 base, with 13 bases spanning the gap. The CDR3 loop reads CASSSRTWENTEAFF. CDR3 sequence (DNA): TGCGCCAGCAGCTCCCGAACATGGGAGAACACTGAAGCTTTCTTT.

V usage is TRBV6-1 and J usage is TRBJ2-7; no clear D. The CDR3 contains 14 residues. Germline V gene data show CDR1 as MNHNS and CDR2 as SASEGT. V lost 2 bases and J 2 bases, leaving 10 bases between the germline ends. In nucleotides, the CDR3 is TGTGCCAGCAGTGAAAACAGCTTGACCTACGAGCAGTACTTC. Residues: CASSENSLTYEQYF.

The J gene is TRBJ1-1, the V gene TRBV28; D remains ambiguous. Per germline, CDR1 MDHEN and CDR2 SYDVKM. V was trimmed by 2 bases and J by 1 base, leaving 8 bases between them. The CDR3 is 14 amino acids. The chain's CDR3 is CASSLRWGNTEAFF. Here the CDR3 DNA reads TGTGCCAGCAGTTTAAGGTGGGGGAACACTGAAGCTTTCTTT.

The V and J genes are TRBV18 and TRBJ2-3; D gene ambiguous. CDR1 and CDR2 (germline): KGHSH, LQKENI. V dropped 5 bases and J dropped 2 bases, with 17 bases sitting between them. The CDR3 has 16 residues. The DNA of the CDR3 is TGTGCCAGCTCAGCGAGGCCGATTCTTTTCACAGATACGCAGTATTTT. Protein: CASSARPILFTDTQYF.